What follows are 11 T cell receptor beta chains derived from one specimen sequenced in a study of T-cell reconstitution after alpha-beta-depleted transplantation in children. As it was prepared, the TCRbeta library received unique molecular identifiers. One entry per CDR3 protein results from TCRdb running MiXCR on the PCR reads. The table records about 230,000 distinct CDR3 sequences, roughly 10% of them present only once. The source was PBMCs from the stem cell graft donor, collected from the stem cell graft. The receptors stem from a human donor who donated a stem cell graft to a child with acute lymphoblastic leukemia.

The sample holds a few counts of this clonotype. The chain's CDR3 is CATSVGWGGLGEQFF. CDR3 in DNA: TGTGCCACCAGTGTTGGTTGGGGGGGGCTCGGTGAGCAGTTCTTC. This chain connects TRBV24-1 to TRBJ2-1; weak D call: TRBD2 (7 bases). The CDR3 consists of 15 residues. Germline V gene lookup returns CDR1 KGHDR and CDR2 SFDVKD. Trimming removed 5 bases from V and 9 bases from J, with 19 bases in between.

This clonotype came up a few times. The chain is built from TRBV12-3 or TRBV12-4 and TRBJ1-4; 9 nucleotides line up with TRBD1. This CDR3 contains 14 residues. J gave up 9 bases and V 3 bases, and 5 bases lay outside the gene matches. CDR3 DNA sequence: TGTGCCAGCAGTTTTTGGGGACAGGGTCAAAAACTGTTTTTT. As protein: CASSFWGQGQKLFF.

The CDR3, as DNA: TGTGCCAGCAGCCCTTTACCCTCCAGAATGTACACCGGGGAGCTGTTTTTT. Translated, it gives CASSPLPSRMYTGELFF. The J gene is TRBJ2-2, the V gene TRBV7-9, with D hard to call. V dropped 5 bases and J dropped 3 bases, with 19 bases sitting between them. Per germline, CDR1 SEHNR and CDR2 FQNEAQ (reference sequence). The CDR3 has 17 amino acids.

This clonotype was detected a few times. V and J are TRBV5-1 and TRBJ2-3; 7 bases line up with TRBD1. Trimming took 6 bases from V and 6 from J; bases not matched to a gene: 10. The germline V gene has CDR1 SGHRS and CDR2 YFSETQ. The CDR3 extends over 14 amino acids. The CDR3 nucleotides read TGCGCCAGCACCAGGGACAGCACGGGGGATACGCAGTATTTT. It translates to CASTRDSTGDTQYF.

This clonotype has only a few counts. CDR3 region: CATSRGAGQTNTGELFF. CDR3 bases: TGTGCCACCAGCAGAGGGGCGGGACAGACGAACACCGGGGAGCTGTTTTTT. The V and J genes are TRBV15 and TRBJ2-2, with a weak D call TRBD1 (7 bases). This CDR3 has 17 amino acids. Trimming left V 1 base short and J 0 bases short, with 12 bases between. CDR1 and CDR2 (germline): LNHNV, YYDKDF (reference sequence).

This clonotype showed up just a few times. This chain uses TRBV7-6 with TRBJ2-3; 8 bases align to TRBD1. Germline V gene lookup returns CDR1 SGHVS and CDR2 FNYEAQ. The CDR3 is made up of 15 amino acids. After removal of 5 bases from V and 5 bases from J, the junction contained 9 bases not matched to a gene. CDR3 amino acids: CASSRTGQARDTQYF. The CDR3 nucleotides read TGTGCCAGCAGCCGTACGGGACAGGCACGAGATACGCAGTATTTT.

In DNA form, the CDR3 reads TGCGCCAGCAGCGGGGGACGTTTGCTCTCCTACGAGCAGTACTTC. Its translation is CASSGGRLLSYEQYF. The chain joins TRBV5-1 to TRBJ2-7; either TRBD1 or TRBD2 may fit D (5 bases each). The germline V and J ends were trimmed by 4 bases and 0 bases, with 14 bases remaining between them. Germline V gives CDR1 SGHRS, CDR2 YFSETQ. The length of the CDR3 is 15 residues.

This clonotype was detected ten times or more. The V call is TRBV11-2, the J call TRBJ1-4, with 9 positions matching TRBD1. The CDR3 consists of 16 residues. J lost 0 bases, V lost 4 bases, and 3 bases had no gene match. From germline, CDR1 is SGHAT and CDR2 FQNNGV. CDR3 DNA: TGTGCCAGCAGCTCAGACAGGGGGGCAACTAATGAAAAACTGTTTTTT. Translation: CASSSDRGATNEKLFF.

The rearrangement joins TRBV5-1 to TRBJ2-3; 8 positions agree with TRBD2. This CDR3 has 16 residues. CDR1 and CDR2 (germline): SGHRS, YFSETQ. J gave up 4 bases and V 5 bases, and 12 bases lay outside the gene matches. The CDR3 DNA reads TGCGCCAGCAGGCGGCCAGACGGGGGGGCCCCAGATACGCAGTATTTT. It specifies CASRRPDGGAPDTQYF.

The CDR3 sequence is CASSYSTFYSNQPQHF. CDR3 coding DNA: TGTGCCAGCAGTTACTCAACCTTTTATAGCAATCAGCCCCAGCATTTT. The V call is TRBV6-5, the J call TRBJ1-5, with no clear D. Germline CDR1 MNHEY, CDR2 SVGAGI. The CDR3 has 16 amino acids. Deletions cut 0 bases from V and 0 bases from J, with 9 bases between.

V and J are TRBV7-9 and TRBJ1-1; possibly TRBD1 for D (6 bases). This CDR3 spans 15 amino acids. CDR1 is SEHNR, CDR2 FQNEAQ, per germline (reference sequence). Between the trimmed V and J ends, which lost 6 bases and 0 bases, there was a span of 14 bases. CDR3 DNA: TGTGCCAGCAGGGGGGGCACCGCGGTGAACACTGAAGCTTTCTTT. Residues: CASRGGTAVNTEAFF.